These T cell receptor beta chains were read from a single sample in a study of CD4 T cells in relation to SARS-CoV-2 and coronaviruses. Their antigens remain unidentified. Assay used: immunoSEQ multiplex PCR; TCRdb lists only in-frame clones, some missing. Found here are 18,000 or so clones, approximately 80% of them singletons; the top ten hold around 20%. Sequencing input: CD4+ T cells from PBMCs, cultured in vitro. The receptors were gathered from a human donor in good health. CDR3s include the opening cysteine and the closing phenylalanine or tryptophan. Each record gives: V gene, clone size, D gene, J gene, CDR3 protein, CDR3 DNA. The D gene is left open where the match is weak. Clone size is stated in some rows and not others, as once, few, many or a class when expanded.

>TRBV15|NA|NA|TRBJ1-6
CATSRAPLGSPLHF
TGTGCCACCAGCAGAGCCCCTCTTGGTTCACCCCTCCACTTT
>TRBV6-1|NA|NA|TRBJ2-7
CASSEAWYEQYF
TGTGCCAGCAGTGAAGCTTGGTACGAGCAGTACTTC
>TRBV9|NA|NA|TRBJ2-1
CASSVEETRTISYNEQFF
TGTGCCAGCAGCGTAGAGGAAACTAGGACAATTTCCTACAATGAGCAGTTCTTC
>TRBV27|NA|TRBD2|TRBJ2-7
CASSPQLAGGGEQYF
TGTGCCAGCAGTCCCCAGCTAGCGGGAGGCGGCGAGCAGTACTTC
>TRBV6-5|NA|NA|TRBJ2-3
CASSYSGPLTDTQYF
TGTGCCAGCAGTTACTCGGGTCCCCTAACAGATACGCAGTATTTT
>TRBV19|once|NA|TRBJ2-3
CASSPAGGTDTQYF
TGTGCCAGTAGTCCGGCAGGGGGCACAGATACGCAGTATTTT
>TRBV10-3|NA|TRBD1|TRBJ2-1
CAISRQGLGYNEQFF
TGTGCCATCAGTAGACAGGGGTTAGGGTACAATGAGCAGTTCTTC
>TRBV2|NA|TRBD1|TRBJ2-2
CASSGQGSTGELFF
TGTGCCAGCAGCGGACAGGGTAGCACCGGGGAGCTGTTTTTT
>TRBV28|NA|NA|TRBJ1-2
CASSSSDPGDYGYTF
TGTGCCAGCAGTTCGTCGGACCCAGGGGACTATGGCTACACCTTC
>TRBV12-3/TRBV12-4|NA|NA|TRBJ1-2
CASSLKYGYTF
TGTGCCAGCAGTTTAAAGTATGGCTACACCTTC
>TRBV5-1|once|NA|TRBJ2-5
CASSLNQETQYF
TGCGCCAGCAGCTTGAACCAAGAGACCCAGTACTTC
>TRBV19|NA|NA|TRBJ2-4
CASSMRTNIQYF
TGTGCCAGTAGTATGAGGACTAACATTCAGTACTTC
>TRBV11-2|NA|TRBD2|TRBJ2-1
CASSLGASGRSSYNEQFF
TGTGCCAGCAGCTTAGGTGCTAGCGGGAGGAGCTCCTACAATGAGCAGTTCTTC
>TRBV4-2|NA|NA|TRBJ2-1
CASSQEHLPRIWNNEQFF
TGTGCCAGCAGCCAAGAACACCTCCCGCGGATATGGAACAATGAGCAGTTCTTC
>TRBV7-9|once|NA|TRBJ2-7
CASSFPNSYEQYF
TGTGCCAGCAGCTTCCCTAACTCCTACGAGCAGTACTTC
>TRBV12-3/TRBV12-4|NA|NA|TRBJ2-1
CASSSTGNLRFF
TGTGCCAGCAGTTCCACCGGCAATCTACGGTTCTTC
>TRBV20-1|NA|NA|TRBJ2-1
CSASSAPNHNEQFF
TGCAGTGCTAGTAGTGCCCCTAATCACAATGAGCAGTTCTTC
>TRBV5-5|NA|TRBD2|TRBJ2-1
CASSLSTSGNNEQFF
TGTGCCAGCAGCTTGTCGACTAGCGGGAACAATGAGCAGTTCTTC
>TRBV14|NA|NA|TRBJ2-7
CASSPSWREQYF
TGTGCCAGCAGCCCGTCCTGGCGCGAGCAGTACTTC
>TRBV5-4|once|NA|TRBJ2-7
CASSLTGAYEQYF
TGTGCCAGCAGCTTGACGGGAGCCTACGAGCAGTACTTC
>TRBV6-2/TRBV6-3|few|TRBD2|TRBJ2-1
CASSKTSEGGDEQFF
TGTGCCAGCAGTAAGACTAGCGAGGGTGGCGATGAGCAGTTCTTC
>TRBV2|NA|NA|TRBJ2-7
CASSVGGTAYEQYF
TGTGCCAGCAGTGTTGGGGGAACTGCCTACGAGCAGTACTTC
>TRBV28|NA|TRBD1|TRBJ2-7
CASSLLQGAYEQYF
TGTGCCAGCAGTTTACTACAGGGGGCCTACGAGCAGTACTTC
>TRBV5-1|NA|TRBD2|TRBJ2-2
CASSTTSGRAGELFF
TGCGCCAGCAGCACAACTAGCGGGAGGGCCGGGGAGCTGTTTTTT
>TRBV10-3|NA|NA|TRBJ2-3
CAISAHTGIDTQYF
TGTGCCATCAGTGCACACACAGGGATAGATACGCAGTATTTT
>TRBV6-1|NA|TRBD2|TRBJ2-7
CASSEREEMNEQYF
TGTGCCAGCAGTGAACGGGAGGAAATGAACGAGCAGTACTTC
>TRBV7-2|NA|NA|TRBJ2-3
CASSLRFNTQYF
TGTGCCAGCAGCCTCCGGTTCAATACGCAGTATTTT
>TRBV25-1|NA|TRBD2|TRBJ2-1
CASTEGAGAPYNEQFF
TGTGCCAGCACCGAGGGAGCGGGAGCTCCCTACAATGAGCAGTTCTTC
>TRBV9|NA|TRBD2|TRBJ2-1
CASSVGLSSGRLLNEQFF
TGTGCCAGCAGCGTAGGCCTGTCTAGCGGGAGGCTATTGAATGAGCAGTTCTTC
>TRBV29-1|NA|TRBD1|TRBJ2-2
CSVKGGWDRGLRGTGELFF
TGCAGCGTTAAAGGGGGGTGGGACAGGGGGCTTCGCGGCACCGGGGAGCTGTTTTTT
>TRBV10-3|NA|TRBD2|TRBJ2-1
CAIRSGTSSYNEQFF
TGTGCCATCAGGTCCGGGACTAGCTCCTACAATGAGCAGTTCTTC
>TRBV6-4|NA|NA|TRBJ2-3
CASSPSVSSTDTQYF
TGTGCCAGCAGTCCTAGCGTTTCTAGCACAGATACGCAGTATTTT
>TRBV6-1|NA|NA|TRBJ1-2
CASSEAYGYTF
TGTGCCAGCAGTGAGGCCTATGGCTACACCTTC
>TRBV20-1|NA|NA|TRBJ2-1
CSAKTPAEQFF
TGCAGTGCCAAGACTCCCGCGGAGCAGTTCTTC
>TRBV6-1|few|NA|TRBJ1-5
CASSEWGLIQPQHF
TGTGCCAGCAGTGAGTGGGGGTTGATTCAGCCCCAGCATTTT
>TRBV9|NA|NA|TRBJ2-5
CASSVAGFGETQYF
TGTGCCAGCAGCGTAGCAGGGTTTGGGGAGACCCAGTACTTC
>TRBV28|NA|NA|TRBJ1-6
CASSLTVNSPLHF
TGTGCCAGCAGTTTAACAGTAAATTCACCCCTCCACTTT
>TRBV19|NA|NA|TRBJ1-4
CASTDSLGMVEKLFF
TGTGCCAGCACCGACTCGTTAGGGATGGTAGAAAAACTGTTTTTT
>TRBV6-4|NA|NA|TRBJ2-3
CASGAGHTDTQYF
TGTGCCAGCGGGGCGGGACACACAGATACGCAGTATTTT
>TRBV11-2|NA|TRBD1|TRBJ1-2
CASTYTEGARGYGYTF
TGTGCCAGCACCTACACCGAGGGGGCGCGGGGCTATGGCTACACCTTC
>TRBV4-1|NA|NA|TRBJ2-1
CASSPSSVNEQFF
TGCGCCAGCAGCCCCTCTAGCGTCAATGAGCAGTTCTTC
>TRBV28|NA|TRBD2|TRBJ2-1
CASREGLVWTNEQFF
TGTGCCAGCAGAGAGGGACTAGTGTGGACCAATGAGCAGTTCTTC
>TRBV18|NA|NA|TRBJ2-3
CASSPQSGGARTDTQYF
TGTGCCAGCTCACCACAGTCTGGGGGAGCGCGAACAGATACGCAGTATTTT
>TRBV28|once|TRBD1|TRBJ2-7
CASSPGQTYEQYF
TGTGCCAGCAGTCCGGGACAGACCTACGAGCAGTACTTC
>TRBV5-4|NA|NA|TRBJ2-1
CASSPGRGEGEQFF
TGTGCCAGCAGCCCAGGCCGGGGAGAGGGTGAGCAGTTCTTC
>TRBV11-2|NA|TRBD1|TRBJ2-2
CASSLGRGQTGELFF
TGTGCCAGCAGCTTAGGCAGGGGGCAAACCGGGGAGCTGTTTTTT
>TRBV7-9|NA|NA|TRBJ1-5
CASSLGNQPQHF
TGTGCCAGCAGCTTAGGGAATCAGCCCCAGCATTTT
>TRBV6-2/TRBV6-3|NA|NA|TRBJ1-1
CASSQQQGYTEAFF
TGTGCCAGCAGTCAACAACAGGGATACACTGAAGCTTTCTTT
>TRBV28|NA|NA|TRBJ2-7
CASSSSGTPNSYEQYF
TGTGCCAGCAGTTCTTCCGGGACTCCGAATTCCTACGAGCAGTACTTC
>TRBV4-1|NA|TRBD2|TRBJ2-5
CASSQPGLRLETQYF
TGCGCCAGCAGCCAACCGGGACTAAGGCTCGAGACCCAGTACTTC
>TRBV24-1|NA|TRBD2|TRBJ2-3
CASRTRNLDTQYF
TGTGCCAGCAGGACTAGAAATTTAGATACGCAGTATTTT
>TRBV18|NA|NA|TRBJ2-1
CASSPWSGDLNEQFF
TGTGCCAGCTCACCATGGTCAGGGGATCTTAATGAGCAGTTCTTC